The rows below give T cell receptor beta chains drawn from one sample of a study of cytomegalovirus exposure and HLA in healthy donors. This table comes from immunoSEQ multiplex PCR, and its TCRdb copy is limited to in-frame clones, with some not included. The sample has 170,000 or so clones; roughly 78% are singletons. The sample taken for sequencing was PBMCs. The receptors stem from a boy between 10 and 17 years old in good health and CMV-seronegative. Each CDR3 is given with its conserved first and last residue. The D gene is left open where the match is weak. Expanded clones are given a class, and other clones once, few, many or no size at all.

>TRBV2|NA|TRBJ1-5|TRBD1
TGTGCCAGCAGTGCAAGGACAGGGGGCAATCAGCCCCAGCATTTT
CASSARTGGNQPQHF
>TRBV11-2|NA|TRBJ2-2|TRBD1
TGTGCCAGCAGCGGGTGGACAGGGGGAAACACCGGGGAGCTGTTTTTT
CASSGWTGGNTGELFF
>TRBV5-6|NA|TRBJ1-2|TRBD1
TGTGCCAGCAGCACCCAGACGACAGGGTTTGGGGGCTACACCTTC
CASSTQTTGFGGYTF
>TRBV7-2|NA|TRBJ1-3|TRBD1
TGTGCCAGCAGCTTGACTACAGGGGAAGGCACCATATATTTT
CASSLTTGEGTIYF
>TRBV6-1|once|TRBJ2-2|NA
TGTGCCAGCAGGGACGACGGGACTCCCACCGGGGAGCTGTTTTTT
CASRDDGTPTGELFF
>TRBV13|once|TRBJ1-1|TRBD1
TGTGCCAGCAGCTCCAGGGGGCAGAACACTGAAGCTTTCTTT
CASSSRGQNTEAFF
>TRBV4-1|NA|TRBJ1-1|NA
TGCGCCAGCAGCCAAGGGGCAGGGAAAGGGAACACTGAAGCTTTCTTT
CASSQGAGKGNTEAFF
>TRBV6-5|NA|TRBJ2-2|TRBD2
TGTGCCAGCAGAGCGGGACCCACGAACACCGGGGAGCTGTTTTTT
CASRAGPTNTGELFF
>TRBV6-6|NA|TRBJ1-5|NA
TGTGCCAGCAGTCCCGGGGAGACCCACAATCAGCCCCAGCATTTT
CASSPGETHNQPQHF
>TRBV6-5|once|TRBJ1-4|NA
TGTGCCAGCAGTCTGACAGCAACTAATGAAAAACTGTTTTTT
CASSLTATNEKLFF
>TRBV7-9|NA|TRBJ1-3|NA
TGTGCCGGCCGGGACACCGGCACCGCTCCCATATATTTT
CAGRDTGTAPIYF
>TRBV5-6|NA|TRBJ2-3|NA
TGTGCCAGCAGCTCGTGGGGGCTCGTCACAGATACGCAGTATTTT
CASSSWGLVTDTQYF
>TRBV30|NA|TRBJ1-4|NA
TGTGCCTGGAAGCCTGCAACTAATGAAAAACTGTTTTTT
CAWKPATNEKLFF
>TRBV30|NA|TRBJ2-7|NA
TGTGCCTGGAGTGTAGGCTTAGGGCAGGGTTATGAGCAGTACTTC
CAWSVGLGQGYEQYF
>TRBV9|NA|TRBJ1-2|NA
TGTGCCAGCAGCGGGCCGGACAGTGGCTATGGCTACACCTTC
CASSGPDSGYGYTF
>TRBV30|NA|TRBJ2-2|NA
TGTGCCTGGAGCGAGGCTCGCACCGGGGAGCTGTTTTTT
CAWSEARTGELFF
>TRBV9|NA|TRBJ1-1|TRBD1
TGTGCCAGCAGCGGACAGGGTTTGACTGAAGCTTTCTTT
CASSGQGLTEAFF
>TRBV30|NA|TRBJ2-2|NA
TGTGCCTGGAGTGTAAGGAGTCTGCGGAACACCGGGGAGCTGTTTTTT
CAWSVRSLRNTGELFF
>TRBV7-7|NA|TRBJ2-2|TRBD2
TGTGCTAGCAGCCCGAGCGGGAGGACGAACACCGGGGAGCTGTTTTTT
CASSPSGRTNTGELFF
>TRBV5-4|once|TRBJ1-1|NA
TGTGCCAGCAGCTTGGTTGGCAGTCAAAACACTGAAGCTTTCTTT
CASSLVGSQNTEAFF
>TRBV4-2|NA|TRBJ1-5|NA
TGTGCCAGCAGCCAGCCATCAGGGAATCAGCCCCAGCATTTT
CASSQPSGNQPQHF
>TRBV30|NA|TRBJ1-6|TRBD1
TGTGCCTGGAGTCAAGGACAGGCCAGCTTGTCCCTCCACTTT
CAWSQGQASLSLHF
>TRBV6-5|NA|TRBJ1-2|TRBD1
TGTGCCAGCAGTTACGGACAGGGGGATGGCTACACCTTC
CASSYGQGDGYTF
>TRBV5-1|NA|TRBJ1-2|NA
TGCGCCAGCAGCTTAGACAATGAGTATGGCTACACCTTC
CASSLDNEYGYTF
>TRBV9|NA|TRBJ1-2|NA
TGTGCCAGCAGCGTAGAGGAGGGCTACTATGGCTACACCTTC
CASSVEEGYYGYTF
>TRBV5-1|few|TRBJ2-7|TRBD2
TGCGCCAGCAGCCCGGCGGGAGGGCTCTACGAGCAGTACTTC
CASSPAGGLYEQYF
>TRBV15|NA|TRBJ1-1|NA
TGTGCCACCAGCAGACTGGGCAAGAACACTGAAGCTTTCTTT
CATSRLGKNTEAFF
>TRBV5-6|few|TRBJ2-4|NA
TGTGCCAGCAGCTTGGGAGGAAGCAAAAACATTCAGTACTTC
CASSLGGSKNIQYF
>TRBV5-6|NA|TRBJ2-7|TRBD1
TGTGCCAGACAAAGTACAGGGGTACCTACCTACGAGCAGTACTTC
CARQSTGVPTYEQYF
>TRBV7-2|NA|TRBJ1-2|NA
TGTGCCAGCAGCACGACAGGCCCCTATGGCTACACCTTC
CASSTTGPYGYTF
>TRBV14|NA|TRBJ1-2|NA
TGTGCCAGCAGCCAAGGAGCGGGGAATGGCTACACCTTC
CASSQGAGNGYTF
>TRBV5-8|few|TRBJ2-3|TRBD2
TGTGCCAGCAGTTATGGACTAGTTTCTGGCACAGATACGCAGTATTTT
CASSYGLVSGTDTQYF
>TRBV9|NA|TRBJ1-2|NA
TGTGCCAGCAGCGTAGGGGCAGGTACAAACTATGGCTACACCTTC
CASSVGAGTNYGYTF
>TRBV11-2|NA|TRBJ2-5|TRBD2
TGTGCCAGCAGCTCCGGGCTAGCGGGACAAGAGACCCAGTACTTC
CASSSGLAGQETQYF
>TRBV2|NA|TRBJ2-7|NA
TGTGCCACCGGGACAACAAGAAGCTCCTACGAGCAGTACTTC
CATGTTRSSYEQYF
>TRBV10-1|NA|TRBJ1-1|NA
TGCGCCAGCAGTGAGTCGTCCAAAGGGGGTTGGACTGAAGCTTTCTTT
CASSESSKGGWTEAFF
>TRBV4-1|NA|TRBJ1-2|NA
TGCGCCAGCAGCCAAACCGGGTTCTATGGCTACACCTTC
CASSQTGFYGYTF
>TRBV15|NA|TRBJ2-7|NA
TGTGCCACCAGCAGGGAGAGACAGGCGCCCTACGAGCAGTACTTC
CATSRERQAPYEQYF
>TRBV11-1|NA|TRBJ2-7|TRBD1
TGTGCCAGCAGCCCGGACAGGGACGAGCAGTACTTC
CASSPDRDEQYF
>TRBV27|NA|TRBJ1-6|TRBD1
TGTGCCAGCAGGTCAGGGGGCAAGAATTCACCCCTCCACTTT
CASRSGGKNSPLHF
>TRBV4-1|NA|TRBJ2-3|TRBD2
TGCGCCAGCAGCGCCACTTACGGGGCTAGCGGGCTTGCAGATACGCAGTATTTT
CASSATYGASGLADTQYF
>TRBV13|NA|TRBJ2-7|TRBD2
TGTGCCAGCAGCTTAGACCTGGGACTAGCGGGAGGGCCTTTCGAGCAGTACTTC
CASSLDLGLAGGPFEQYF
>TRBV30|NA|TRBJ2-1|NA
TGTGCCTGGACCCCCGACAGGCAAGAGCAGTTCTTC
CAWTPDRQEQFF
>TRBV15|NA|TRBJ2-7|TRBD2
TGTGCCACCAGGCTAGCGGGAGAACACGAGCAGTACTTC
CATRLAGEHEQYF
>TRBV4-1|NA|TRBJ1-1|NA
TGCGCCAGCAGACTAACAGGGAACACTGAAGCTTTCTTT
CASRLTGNTEAFF
>TRBV30|NA|TRBJ2-7|NA
TGTGCCTGGATGCCCTCAGGGTCCTACGAGCAGTACTTC
CAWMPSGSYEQYF
>TRBV6-1|NA|TRBJ2-5|TRBD1
TGTGCCAGCAGTGAAGCACAGGGGTACCAAGAGACCCAGTACTTC
CASSEAQGYQETQYF
>TRBV9|NA|TRBJ2-1|TRBD2
TGTGCCAGCAGCGGTGGGACTAGCGGCTACTACTCCTACAATGAGCAGTTCTTC
CASSGGTSGYYSYNEQFF
>TRBV5-6|NA|TRBJ1-1|NA
TGTGCCAGCAACTCCCCTCCGTCTGAAGCTTTCTTT
CASNSPPSEAFF
>TRBV5-4|NA|TRBJ2-3|TRBD2
TGTGCCAGCAGCTCAGCGGGGGCATCCACAGATACGCAGTATTTT
CASSSAGASTDTQYF
>TRBV6-1|NA|TRBJ2-3|NA
TGTGCCAGCAGTGTCGAGGACAGGGAGGGAGATACGCAGTATTTT
CASSVEDREGDTQYF
>TRBV19|NA|TRBJ1-2|TRBD1
TGTGCCAGTAGTATAACCCACGACAGGGGCGGCTATGGCTACACCTTC
CASSITHDRGGYGYTF
>TRBV6-5|many|TRBJ1-1|NA
TGTGCCAGCAGCCCTCAGGGGTACGGTAGGAAAGCTTTCTTT
CASSPQGYGRKAFF